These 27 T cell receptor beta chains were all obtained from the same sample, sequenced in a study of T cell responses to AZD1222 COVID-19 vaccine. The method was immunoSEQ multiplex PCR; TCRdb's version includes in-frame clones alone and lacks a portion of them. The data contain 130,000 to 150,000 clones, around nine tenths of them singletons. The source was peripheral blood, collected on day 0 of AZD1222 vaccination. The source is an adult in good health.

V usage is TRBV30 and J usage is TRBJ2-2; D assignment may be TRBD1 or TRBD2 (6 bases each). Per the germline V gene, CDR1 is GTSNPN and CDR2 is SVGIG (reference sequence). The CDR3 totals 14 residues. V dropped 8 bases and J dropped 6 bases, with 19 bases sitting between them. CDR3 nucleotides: TGTGCCAGGGGGGCGTCCCCGGCGTCCGGGGAGCTGTTTTTT. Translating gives CARGASPASGELFF.

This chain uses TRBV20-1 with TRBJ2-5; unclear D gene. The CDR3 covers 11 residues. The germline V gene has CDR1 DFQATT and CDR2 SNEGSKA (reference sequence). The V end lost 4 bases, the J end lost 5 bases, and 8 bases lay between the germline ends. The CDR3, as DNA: TGCAGTGCTAACCAGCCGGAGACCCAGTACTTC. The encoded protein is CSANQPETQYF.

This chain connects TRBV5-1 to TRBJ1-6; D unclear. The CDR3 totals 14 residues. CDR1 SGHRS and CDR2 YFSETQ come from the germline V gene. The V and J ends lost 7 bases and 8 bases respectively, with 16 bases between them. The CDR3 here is CASSIAGGDSPLHF. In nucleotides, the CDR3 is TGCGCCAGCTCCATTGCAGGCGGGGATTCACCCCTCCACTTT. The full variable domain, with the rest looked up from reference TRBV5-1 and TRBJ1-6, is KAGVTQTPRYLIKTRGQQVTLSCSPISGHRSVSWYQQTPGQGLQFLFEYFSETQRNKGNFPGRFSGRQFSNSRSEMNVSTLELGDSALYLCASSIAGGDSPLHFGNGTRLTVT.

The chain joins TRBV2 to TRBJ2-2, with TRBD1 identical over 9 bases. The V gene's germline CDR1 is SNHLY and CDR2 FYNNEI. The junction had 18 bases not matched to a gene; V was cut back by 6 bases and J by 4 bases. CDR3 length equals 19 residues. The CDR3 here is CASRRTGTGLVRVTGELFF. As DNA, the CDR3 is TGTGCCAGCAGGAGAACCGGGACAGGGTTGGTTCGGGTCACCGGGGAGCTGTTTTTT. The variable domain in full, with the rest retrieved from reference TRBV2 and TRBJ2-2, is EPEVTQTPSHQVTQMGQEVILRCVPISNHLYFYWYRQILGQKVEFLVSFYNNEISEKSEIFDDQFSVERPDGSNFTLKIRSTKLEDSAMYFCASRRTGTGLVRVTGELFFGEGSRLTVL.

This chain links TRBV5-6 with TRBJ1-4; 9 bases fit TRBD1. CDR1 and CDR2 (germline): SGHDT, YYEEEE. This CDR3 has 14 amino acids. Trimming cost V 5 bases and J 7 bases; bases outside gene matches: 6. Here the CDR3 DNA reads TGTGCCAGCAGTCCTGACAGGGGGGCTGAAAAACTGTTTTTT. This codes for CASSPDRGAEKLFF.

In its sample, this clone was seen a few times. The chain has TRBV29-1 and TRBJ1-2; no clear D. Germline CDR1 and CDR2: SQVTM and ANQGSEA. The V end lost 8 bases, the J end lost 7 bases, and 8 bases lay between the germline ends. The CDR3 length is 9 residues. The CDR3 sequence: CSSEPGYTF. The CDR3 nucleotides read TGCAGCTCTGAGCCTGGCTACACCTTC. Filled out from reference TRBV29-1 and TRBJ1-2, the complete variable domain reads SAVISQKPSRDICQRGTSLTIQCQVDSQVTMMFWYRQQPGQSLTLIATANQGSEATYESGFVIDKFPISRPNLTFSTLTVSNMSPEDSSIYLCSSEPGYTFGSGTRLTVV.

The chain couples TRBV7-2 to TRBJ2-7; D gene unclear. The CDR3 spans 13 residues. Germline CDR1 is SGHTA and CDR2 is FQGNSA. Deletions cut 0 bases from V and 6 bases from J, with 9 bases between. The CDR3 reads CASSLATAREQYF. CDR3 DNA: TGTGCCAGCAGCTTAGCCACAGCTCGCGAGCAGTACTTC.

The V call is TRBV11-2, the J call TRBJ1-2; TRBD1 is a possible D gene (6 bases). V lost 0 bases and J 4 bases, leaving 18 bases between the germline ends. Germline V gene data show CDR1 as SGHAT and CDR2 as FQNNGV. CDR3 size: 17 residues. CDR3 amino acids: CASSLDALGAQTYGYTF. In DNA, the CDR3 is TGTGCCAGCAGCTTAGATGCTCTGGGGGCTCAAACCTATGGCTACACCTTC.

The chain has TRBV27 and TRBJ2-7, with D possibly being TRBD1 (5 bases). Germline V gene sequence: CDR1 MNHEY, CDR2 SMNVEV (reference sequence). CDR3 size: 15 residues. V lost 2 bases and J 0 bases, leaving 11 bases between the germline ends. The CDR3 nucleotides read TGTGCCAGCAGTTTAGACAGTTTTAGCTCCTACGAGCAGTACTTC. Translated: CASSLDSFSSYEQYF.

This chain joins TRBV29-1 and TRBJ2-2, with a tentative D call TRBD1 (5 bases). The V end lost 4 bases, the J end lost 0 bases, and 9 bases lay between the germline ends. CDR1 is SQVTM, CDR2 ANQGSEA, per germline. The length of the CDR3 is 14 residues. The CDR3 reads CSVVGRANTGELFF. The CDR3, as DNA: TGCAGCGTTGTTGGCAGGGCGAACACCGGGGAGCTGTTTTTT.

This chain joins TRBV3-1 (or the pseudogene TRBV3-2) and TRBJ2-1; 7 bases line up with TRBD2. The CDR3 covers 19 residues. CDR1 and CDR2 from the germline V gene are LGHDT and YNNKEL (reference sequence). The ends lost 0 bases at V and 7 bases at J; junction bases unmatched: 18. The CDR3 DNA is TGTGCCAGCAGCCAAGATGTTCTTCGGGGAGGGAGGTCAGGGAATGAGCAGTTCTTC. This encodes CASSQDVLRGGRSGNEQFF.

The CDR3 sequence is CASSSVGRTGNTIYF. The DNA for the CDR3 is TGTGCCAGCAGTTCGGTGGGCAGAACTGGAAACACCATATATTTT. This chain links TRBV28 with TRBJ1-3; D remains ambiguous. CDR3 length: 15 amino acids. Trimming removed 4 bases at V and 2 bases at J, with 12 bases between. Germline loops: CDR1 MDHEN, CDR2 SYDVKM.

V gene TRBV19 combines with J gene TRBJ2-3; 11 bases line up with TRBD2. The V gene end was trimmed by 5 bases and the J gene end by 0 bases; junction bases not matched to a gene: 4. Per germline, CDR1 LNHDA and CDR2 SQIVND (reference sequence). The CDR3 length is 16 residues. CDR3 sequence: CASSSRTSGSTDTQYF. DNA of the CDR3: TGTGCCAGTAGTTCTCGGACTAGCGGGAGCACAGATACGCAGTATTTT.

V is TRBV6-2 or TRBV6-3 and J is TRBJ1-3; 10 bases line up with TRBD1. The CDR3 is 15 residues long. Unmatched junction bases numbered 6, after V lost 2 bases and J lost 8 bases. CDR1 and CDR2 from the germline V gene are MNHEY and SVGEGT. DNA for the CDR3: TGTGCCAGCAGTTACGTGGACAGGGGGGGAGACACCATATATTTT. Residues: CASSYVDRGGDTIYF.

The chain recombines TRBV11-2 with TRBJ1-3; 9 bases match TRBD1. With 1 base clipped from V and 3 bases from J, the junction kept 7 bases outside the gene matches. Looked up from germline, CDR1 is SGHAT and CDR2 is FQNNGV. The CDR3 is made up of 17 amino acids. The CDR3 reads CASSLAGGTGSGNTIYF. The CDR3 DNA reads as TGTGCCAGCAGCTTAGCGGGCGGGACAGGGAGTGGAAACACCATATATTTT.

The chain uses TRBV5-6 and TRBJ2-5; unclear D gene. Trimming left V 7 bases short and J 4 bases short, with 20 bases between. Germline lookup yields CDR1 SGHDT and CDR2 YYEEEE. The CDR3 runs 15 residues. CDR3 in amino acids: CASENWAQSGETQYF. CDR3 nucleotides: TGTGCCAGCGAAAACTGGGCCCAGTCCGGAGAGACCCAGTACTTC.

The CDR3: CASSVGTGRETQYF. The CDR3, as DNA: TGTGCCAGCAGCGTCGGGACAGGTCGCGAAACGCAGTATTTT. The chain couples TRBV9 to TRBJ2-3; 8 nucleotides align to TRBD1. CDR3 length: 14 amino acids. The germline V gene encodes CDR1 SGDLS and CDR2 YYNGEE. Trimming cost V 2 bases and J 9 bases; bases outside gene matches: 8.

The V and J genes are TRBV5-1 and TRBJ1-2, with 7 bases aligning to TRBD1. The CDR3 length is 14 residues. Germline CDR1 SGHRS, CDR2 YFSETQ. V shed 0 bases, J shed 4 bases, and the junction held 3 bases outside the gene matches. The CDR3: CASSLGDSSYGYTF. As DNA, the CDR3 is TGCGCCAGCAGCTTGGGGGACAGTAGCTATGGCTACACCTTC. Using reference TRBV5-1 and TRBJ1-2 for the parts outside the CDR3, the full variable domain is KAGVTQTPRYLIKTRGQQVTLSCSPISGHRSVSWYQQTPGQGLQFLFEYFSETQRNKGNFPGRFSGRQFSNSRSEMNVSTLELGDSALYLCASSLGDSSYGYTFGSGTRLTVV.

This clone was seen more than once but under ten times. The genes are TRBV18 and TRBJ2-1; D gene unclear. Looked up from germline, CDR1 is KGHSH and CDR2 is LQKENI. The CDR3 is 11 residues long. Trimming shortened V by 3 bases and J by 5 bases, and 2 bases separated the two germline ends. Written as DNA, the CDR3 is TGTGCCAGCTCACCGAACAATGAGCAGTTCTTC. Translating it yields CASSPNNEQFF.

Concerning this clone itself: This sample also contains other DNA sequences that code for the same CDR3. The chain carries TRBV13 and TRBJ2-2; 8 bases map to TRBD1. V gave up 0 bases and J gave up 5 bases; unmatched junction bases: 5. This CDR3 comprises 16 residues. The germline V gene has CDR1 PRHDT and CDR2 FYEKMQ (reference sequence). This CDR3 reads CASSLGGQGWTGELFF. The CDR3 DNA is TGTGCCAGCAGCTTAGGAGGACAGGGATGGACCGGGGAGCTGTTTTTT.

This CDR3 reads CASSPGQSSYEQYF. In DNA form, the CDR3 reads TGCGCCAGCAGCCCCGGACAGAGCTCCTACGAGCAGTACTTC. This chain links TRBV4-3 with TRBJ2-7; D perhaps matches TRBD1 (6 bases). The CDR3 consists of 14 residues. The germline V gene has CDR1 LGHNA and CDR2 YSLEER. Trimming stripped 4 bases from V and 0 bases from J, with 10 bases between.

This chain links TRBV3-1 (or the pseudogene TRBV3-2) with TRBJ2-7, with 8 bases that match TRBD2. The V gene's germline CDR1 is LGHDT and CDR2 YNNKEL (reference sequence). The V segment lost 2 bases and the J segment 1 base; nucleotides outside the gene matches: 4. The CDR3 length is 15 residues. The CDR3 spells CASSQSPSGSYEQYF. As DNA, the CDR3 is TGTGCCAGCAGCCAATCCCCTAGCGGGTCCTACGAGCAGTACTTC.

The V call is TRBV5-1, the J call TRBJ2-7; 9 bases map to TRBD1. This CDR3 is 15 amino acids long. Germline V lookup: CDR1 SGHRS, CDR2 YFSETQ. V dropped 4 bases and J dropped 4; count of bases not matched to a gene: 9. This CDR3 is CASSPGQGGVYEQYF. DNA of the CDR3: TGCGCCAGCAGCCCGGGACAGGGAGGAGTGTACGAGCAGTACTTC. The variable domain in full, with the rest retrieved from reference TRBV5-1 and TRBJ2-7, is KAGVTQTPRYLIKTRGQQVTLSCSPISGHRSVSWYQQTPGQGLQFLFEYFSETQRNKGNFPGRFSGRQFSNSRSEMNVSTLELGDSALYLCASSPGQGGVYEQYFGPGTRLTVT.

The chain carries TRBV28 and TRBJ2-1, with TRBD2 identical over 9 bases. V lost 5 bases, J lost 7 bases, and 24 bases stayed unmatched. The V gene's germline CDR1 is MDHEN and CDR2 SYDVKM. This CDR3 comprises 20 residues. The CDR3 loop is CASSTLIVTSGPMEGNEQFF. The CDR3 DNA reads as TGTGCCAGCAGTACGCTCATAGTGACTAGCGGTCCGATGGAGGGGAATGAGCAGTTCTTC.

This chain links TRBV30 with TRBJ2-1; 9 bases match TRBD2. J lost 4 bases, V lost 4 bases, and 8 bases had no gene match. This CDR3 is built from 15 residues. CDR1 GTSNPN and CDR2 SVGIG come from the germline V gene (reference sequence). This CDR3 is CAWTRISGRYNEQFF. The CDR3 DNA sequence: TGTGCCTGGACCCGAATCAGCGGGAGGTACAATGAGCAGTTCTTC.

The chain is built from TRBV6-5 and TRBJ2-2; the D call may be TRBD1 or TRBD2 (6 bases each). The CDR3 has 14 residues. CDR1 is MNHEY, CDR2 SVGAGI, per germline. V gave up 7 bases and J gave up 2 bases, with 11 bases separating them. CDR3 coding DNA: TGTGCCAGCACGAGGGGGGAAAACACCGGGGAGCTGTTTTTT. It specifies CASTRGENTGELFF.

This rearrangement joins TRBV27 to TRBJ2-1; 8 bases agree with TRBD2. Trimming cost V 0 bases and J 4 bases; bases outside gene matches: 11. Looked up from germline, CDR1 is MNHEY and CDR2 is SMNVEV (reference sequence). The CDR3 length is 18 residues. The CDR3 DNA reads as TGTGCCAGCAGTTTATCTGGCGGGGTTGGCGGGGGGTACAATGAGCAGTTCTTC. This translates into CASSLSGGVGGGYNEQFF.